The rows below give T cell receptor beta chains drawn from one sample of a study of cytomegalovirus exposure and HLA in healthy donors. TCRdb's table, derived via immunoSEQ multiplex PCR, lists solely in-frame clones and lacks some. The sample yields 150,000 or so clones, approximately 72% seen once. Sequencing was carried out using PBMCs. These receptors were collected from a female donor in good health and CMV-seronegative. CDR3s include the opening cysteine and the closing phenylalanine or tryptophan. Fields, in order: J gene, CDR3 length, V gene, clone size, CDR3 protein. The size field is filled for only some rows; it gives once, few, many or a size class.

>TRBJ1-3|14|TRBV7-6|few
CASSPTGSGNTIYF
>TRBJ2-7|14|TRBV7-2|-
CASSSQRLLYEQYF
>TRBJ2-6|14|TRBV5-1|-
CASSLGSGANGLTF
>TRBJ2-7|13|TRBV7-3|-
CASSRGLDGEQYF
>TRBJ1-5|15|TRBV2|-
CASSVQGGGSQPQHF
>TRBJ2-7|11|TRBV7-9|-
CASSQGDEQYF
>TRBJ2-6|13|TRBV29-1|-
CSARGNGANVLTF
>TRBJ1-1|14|TRBV2|once
CASRGEGSNTEAFF
>TRBJ2-7|13|TRBV19|-
CASSIDGGYEQYF
>TRBJ2-2|14|TRBV6-5|-
CASSYATGTGELFF
>TRBJ1-2|14|TRBV4-2|once
CASSQVGANYGYTF
>TRBJ1-2|16|TRBV4-2|-
CASSQEITGHFYGYTF
>TRBJ2-1|16|TRBV19|once
CASNIRGAAPYNEQFF
>TRBJ2-7|17|TRBV7-8|-
CASSLGPGLGQGLEQYF
>TRBJ2-1|16|TRBV15|-
CATSRVRGQGPNEQFF
>TRBJ1-5|14|TRBV7-2|-
CATRAGGLNQPQHF
>TRBJ1-1|14|TRBV6-6|-
CASSRRTGGTEAFF
>TRBJ2-7|12|TRBV5-6|-
CASSRDNYEQYF
>TRBJ2-2|15|TRBV9|once
CASSAYPTGTGELFF
>TRBJ1-3|17|TRBV9|few
CASSPGQGPDSGNTIYF
>TRBJ1-1|11|TRBV10-3|-
CAIRGGTEAFF
>TRBJ2-5|16|TRBV5-1|-
CASSQPGTSGKREQYF
>TRBJ1-4|15|TRBV7-9|-
CASSLGDRENEKLFF
>TRBJ2-7|15|TRBV2|-
CASSEIAGGSYEQYF
>TRBJ1-4|15|TRBV7-6|-
CASSSRQGRNEKLFF
>TRBJ2-5|15|TRBV11-3|-
CASSLGGAREETQYF
>TRBJ1-1|15|TRBV7-2|few
CASSLSQGGAGIAFF
>TRBJ2-5|14|TRBV2|-
CASGGAGVGETQYF
>TRBJ1-5|13|TRBV4-2|few
CASSQQGNQPQHF
>TRBJ1-1|13|TRBV6-5|-
CASSSQGNTEAFF
>TRBJ2-3|17|TRBV7-8|few
CASSLLLAGTSTDTQYF
>TRBJ2-2|16|TRBV27|-
CASSMRPGRGTGELFF
>TRBJ2-7|13|TRBV11-2|-
CASSFGQSAEQYF
>TRBJ2-1|14|TRBV10-3|-
CAISASGRVDEQFF
>TRBJ1-4|13|TRBV7-2|-
CASSPAGNEKLFF
>TRBJ2-7|13|TRBV9|-
CASTPGTGTEQYF
>TRBJ2-5|14|TRBV5-1|-
CASSSGTGAETQYF
>TRBJ1-2|15|TRBV4-1|-
CASSQDPLAGYGYTF
>TRBJ2-7|15|TRBV7-3|-
CASSSPDRGNYEQYF
>TRBJ2-7|16|TRBV4-3|-
CASSQDPQGRRDEQYF
>TRBJ1-2|15|TRBV5-5|-
CASSLDLGGNYGYTF
>TRBJ2-7|14|TRBV18|-
CASSPIRQSYEQYF
>TRBJ2-2|15|TRBV5-1|-
CASSLAWQNTGELFF
>TRBJ1-3|14|TRBV5-1|-
CASRRTESGNTIYF
>TRBJ2-2|16|TRBV6-6|-
CASSYSRDSNTGELFF
>TRBJ2-7|15|TRBV7-2|-
CASRDSGRARREQYF